This T cell receptor beta chain was profiled in a study of blood T cell repertoires in COVID-19. Overall study context: Nucleic acid was either cDNA or gDNA, and it came from T cells, B-cell-depleted T cells, or PBMCs.

Germline V CDR1 and CDR2: MNHNY, SVGAGI (reference sequence). The V end lost 2 bases, the J end lost 11 bases, and 10 bases lay between the germline ends. CDR3 length equals 12 residues. TCRdb's copy holds only in-frame clones and misses some; the assay was immunoSEQ multiplex PCR. This table has 80,000 to 100,000 clones, around 80% appearing once. This clone has more than one count but fewer than ten. V gene TRBV6-6 combines with J gene TRBJ1-5; no reliable D call. This sequence originates from a human donor in a cohort sampled during active COVID-19. Sequenced sample: peripheral blood. As DNA, the CDR3 is TGTGCCAGCAGTTACGACCCAGCGGCCCAGCATTTT. Translation: CASSYDPAAQHF.